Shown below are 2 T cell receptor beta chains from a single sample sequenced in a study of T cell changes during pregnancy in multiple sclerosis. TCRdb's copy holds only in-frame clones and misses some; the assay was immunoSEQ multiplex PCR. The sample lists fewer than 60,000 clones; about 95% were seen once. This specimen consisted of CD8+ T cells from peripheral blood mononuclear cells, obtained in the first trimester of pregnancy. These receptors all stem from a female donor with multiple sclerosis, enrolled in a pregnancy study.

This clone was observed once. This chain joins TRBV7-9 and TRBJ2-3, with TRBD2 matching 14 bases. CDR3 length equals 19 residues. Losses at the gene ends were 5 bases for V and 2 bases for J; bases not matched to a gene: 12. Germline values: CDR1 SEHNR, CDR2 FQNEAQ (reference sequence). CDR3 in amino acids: CASSTAGLAGENPTDTQYF. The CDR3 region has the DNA TGTGCCAGCAGCACCGCGGGACTAGCGGGAGAAAACCCCACAGATACGCAGTATTTT.

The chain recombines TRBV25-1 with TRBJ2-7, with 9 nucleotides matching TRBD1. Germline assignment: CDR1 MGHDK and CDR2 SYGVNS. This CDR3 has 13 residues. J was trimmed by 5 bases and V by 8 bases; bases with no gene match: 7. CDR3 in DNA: TGTGCCAGCGGACCACAGGGGGCTAACGAGCAGTACTTC. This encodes CASGPQGANEQYF.